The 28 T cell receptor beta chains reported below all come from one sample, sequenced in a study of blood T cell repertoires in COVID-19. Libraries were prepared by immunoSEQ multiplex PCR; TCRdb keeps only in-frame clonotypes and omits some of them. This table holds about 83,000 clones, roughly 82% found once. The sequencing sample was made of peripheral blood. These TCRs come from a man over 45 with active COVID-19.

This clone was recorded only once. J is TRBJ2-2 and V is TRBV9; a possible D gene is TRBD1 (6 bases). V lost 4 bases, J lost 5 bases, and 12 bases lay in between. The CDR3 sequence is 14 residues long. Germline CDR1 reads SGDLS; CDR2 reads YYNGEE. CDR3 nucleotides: TGTGCCAGCAGCCCAGGGGTCCGGACCGGGGAGCTGTTTTTT. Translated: CASSPGVRTGELFF.

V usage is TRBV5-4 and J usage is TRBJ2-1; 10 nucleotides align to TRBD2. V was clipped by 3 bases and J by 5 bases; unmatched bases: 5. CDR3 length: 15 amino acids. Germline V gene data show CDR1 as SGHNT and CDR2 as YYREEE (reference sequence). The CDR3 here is CASSYLAGANNEQFF. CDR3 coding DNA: TGTGCCAGCAGCTACCTAGCGGGAGCCAACAATGAGCAGTTCTTC. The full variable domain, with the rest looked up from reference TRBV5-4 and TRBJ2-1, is ETGVTQSPTHLIKTRGQQVTLRCSSQSGHNTVSWYQQALGQGPQFIFQYYREEENGRGNFPPRFSGLQFPNYSSELNVNALELDDSALYLCASSYLAGANNEQFFGPGTRLTVL.

The CDR3 spells CASSGPTYEQYF. For the CDR3, the DNA is TGTGCCAGCAGTGGGCCAACCTACGAGCAGTACTTC. This chain links TRBV28 with TRBJ2-7; D not resolved. V shed 5 bases and J shed 2 bases, with 7 bases lying between them. Germline CDR1 reads MDHEN; CDR2 reads SYDVKM. The CDR3 contains 12 residues. Full variable domain (outside the CDR3, taken from reference TRBV28 and TRBJ2-7): DVKVTQSSRYLVKRTGEKVFLECVQDMDHENMFWYRQDPGLGLRLIYFSYDVKMKEKGDIPEGYSVSREKKERFSLILESASTNQTSMYLCASSGPTYEQYFGPGTRLTVT.

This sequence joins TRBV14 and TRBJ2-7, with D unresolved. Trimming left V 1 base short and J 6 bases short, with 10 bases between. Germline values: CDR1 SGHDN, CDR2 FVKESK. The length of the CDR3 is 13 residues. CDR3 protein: CASSQGVRSEQYF. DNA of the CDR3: TGTGCCAGCAGCCAAGGTGTCCGGTCCGAGCAGTACTTC.

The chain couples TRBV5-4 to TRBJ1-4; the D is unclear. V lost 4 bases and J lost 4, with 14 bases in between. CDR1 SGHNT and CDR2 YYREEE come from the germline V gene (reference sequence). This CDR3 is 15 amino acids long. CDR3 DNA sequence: TGTGCCAGCAGCCCGGAGGGCGGAGATAATGAAAAACTGTTTTTT. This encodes CASSPEGGDNEKLFF.

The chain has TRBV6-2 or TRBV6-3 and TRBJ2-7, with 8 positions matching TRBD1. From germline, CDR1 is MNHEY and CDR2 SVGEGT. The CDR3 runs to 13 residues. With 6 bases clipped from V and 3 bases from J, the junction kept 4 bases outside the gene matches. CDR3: CASSPGTGYEQYF. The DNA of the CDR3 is TGTGCCAGCAGCCCCGGGACAGGCTACGAGCAGTACTTC.

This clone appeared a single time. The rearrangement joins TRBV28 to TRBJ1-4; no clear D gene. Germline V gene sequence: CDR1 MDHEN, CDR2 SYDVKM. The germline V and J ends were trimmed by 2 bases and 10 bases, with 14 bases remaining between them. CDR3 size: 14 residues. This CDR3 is CASSLADGRRKLFF. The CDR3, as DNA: TGTGCCAGCAGTTTAGCTGACGGAAGGAGAAAACTGTTTTTT.

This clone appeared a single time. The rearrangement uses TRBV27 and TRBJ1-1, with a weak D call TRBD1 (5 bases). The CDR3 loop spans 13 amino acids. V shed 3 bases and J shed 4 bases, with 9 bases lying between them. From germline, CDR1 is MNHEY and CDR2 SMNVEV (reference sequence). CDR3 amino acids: CASSFRGGTEAFF. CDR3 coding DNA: TGTGCCAGCAGTTTCCGGGGGGGCACTGAAGCTTTCTTT.

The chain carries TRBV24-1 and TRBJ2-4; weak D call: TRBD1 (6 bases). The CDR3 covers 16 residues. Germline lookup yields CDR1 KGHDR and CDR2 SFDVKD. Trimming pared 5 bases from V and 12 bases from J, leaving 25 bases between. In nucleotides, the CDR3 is TGTGCCACCAGTGCATCTGGGCAGGGGTTTAGGGGAACTCAGTACTTC. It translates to CATSASGQGFRGTQYF.

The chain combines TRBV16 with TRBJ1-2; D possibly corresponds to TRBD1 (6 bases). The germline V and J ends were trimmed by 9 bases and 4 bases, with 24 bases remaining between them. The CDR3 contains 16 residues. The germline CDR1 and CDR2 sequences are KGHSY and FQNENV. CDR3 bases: TGTGCCAGTGGGAGACAGGCTTCGAAACCCAGCTATGGCTACACCTTC. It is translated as CASGRQASKPSYGYTF. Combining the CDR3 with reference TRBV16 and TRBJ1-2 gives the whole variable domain GEEVAQTPKHLVRGEGQKAKLYCAPIKGHSYVFWYQQVLKNEFKFLISFQNENVFDETGMPKERFSAKCLPNSPCSLEIQATKLEDSAVYFCASGRQASKPSYGYTFGSGTRLTVV.

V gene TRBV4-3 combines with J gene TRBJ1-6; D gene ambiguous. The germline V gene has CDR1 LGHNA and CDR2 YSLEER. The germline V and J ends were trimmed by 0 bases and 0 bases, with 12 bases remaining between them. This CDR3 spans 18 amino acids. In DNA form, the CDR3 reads TGCGCCAGCAGCCAAGATGAGGAGATTAGCTCCTATAATTCACCCCTCCACTTT. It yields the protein CASSQDEEISSYNSPLHF.

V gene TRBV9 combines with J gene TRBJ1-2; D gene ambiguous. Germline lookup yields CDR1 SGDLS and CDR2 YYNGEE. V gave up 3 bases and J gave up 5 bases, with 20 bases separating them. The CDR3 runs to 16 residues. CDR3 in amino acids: CASSALGAGKIYGYTF. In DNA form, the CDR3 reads TGTGCCAGCAGCGCCCTCGGCGCGGGGAAGATATATGGCTACACCTTC.

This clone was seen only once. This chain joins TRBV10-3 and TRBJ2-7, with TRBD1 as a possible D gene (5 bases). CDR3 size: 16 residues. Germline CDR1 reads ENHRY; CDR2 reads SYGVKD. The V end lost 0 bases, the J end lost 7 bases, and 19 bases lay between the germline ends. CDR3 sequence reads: CAISESVGAAGAEQYF. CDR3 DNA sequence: TGTGCCATCAGTGAGTCTGTTGGGGCAGCAGGCGCGGAGCAGTACTTC.

The chain's CDR3 is CASSLTVLAGESDTQYF. The CDR3 DNA reads TGTGCCAGCAGCTTAACGGTGCTGGCGGGGGAGTCAGATACGCAGTATTTT. This rearrangement joins TRBV7-3 to TRBJ2-3; 7 bases fit TRBD2. The CDR3 runs to 17 residues. V lost 0 bases to trimming and J lost 4 bases; unmatched junction nucleotides: 10. Per the germline V gene, CDR1 is SGHTA and CDR2 is FQGTGA.

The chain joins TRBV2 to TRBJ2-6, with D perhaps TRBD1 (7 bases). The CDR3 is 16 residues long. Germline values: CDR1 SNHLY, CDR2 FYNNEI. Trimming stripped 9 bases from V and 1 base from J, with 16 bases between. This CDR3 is CARGGQRLSGANVLTF. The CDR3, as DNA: TGTGCCAGGGGGGGACAGAGACTTTCTGGGGCCAACGTCCTGACTTTC.

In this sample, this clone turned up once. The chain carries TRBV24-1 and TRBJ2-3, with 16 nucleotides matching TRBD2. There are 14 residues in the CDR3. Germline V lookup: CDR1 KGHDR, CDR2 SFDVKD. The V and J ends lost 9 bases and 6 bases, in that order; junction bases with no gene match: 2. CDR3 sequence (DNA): TGTGCCACCTCGGGACTAGCGGGAGGGGATACGCAGTATTTT. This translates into CATSGLAGGDTQYF.

CDR3: CASTGGRMNTEAFF. CDR3 DNA sequence: TGTGCCAGCACCGGGGGACGGATGAACACTGAAGCTTTCTTT. V usage is TRBV2 and J usage is TRBJ1-1; D is possibly TRBD1 (5 bases). Germline-derived CDR1 and CDR2 are SNHLY and FYNNEI. CDR3 length: 14 residues. The V gene lost 7 bases and the J gene lost 0 bases, with 12 bases spanning the gap.

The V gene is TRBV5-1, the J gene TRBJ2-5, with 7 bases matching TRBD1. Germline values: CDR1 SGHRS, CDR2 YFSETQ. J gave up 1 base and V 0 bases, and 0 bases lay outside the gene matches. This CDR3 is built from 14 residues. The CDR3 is CASSLGQGQETQYF. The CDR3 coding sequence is TGCGCCAGCAGCTTGGGACAGGGCCAAGAGACCCAGTACTTC.

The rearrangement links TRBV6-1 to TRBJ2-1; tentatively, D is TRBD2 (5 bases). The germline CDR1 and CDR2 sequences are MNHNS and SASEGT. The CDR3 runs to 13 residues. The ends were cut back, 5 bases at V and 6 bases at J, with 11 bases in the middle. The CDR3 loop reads CASSRASSNEQFF. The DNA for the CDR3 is TGTGCCAGCAGTAGGGCTAGCAGCAATGAGCAGTTCTTC.

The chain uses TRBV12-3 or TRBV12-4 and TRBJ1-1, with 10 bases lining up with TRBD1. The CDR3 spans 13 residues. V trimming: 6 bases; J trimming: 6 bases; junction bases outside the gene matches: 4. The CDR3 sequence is CASRVDRGPEAFF. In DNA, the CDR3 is TGTGCCAGCAGGGTCGACAGGGGGCCTGAAGCTTTCTTT.

The DNA for the CDR3 is TGTGCCAGCAGAGATGCCCAGACAGGGGGCACCTACGAGCAGTACTTC. Residues: CASRDAQTGGTYEQYF. This rearrangement joins TRBV28 to TRBJ2-7, with 10 bases matching TRBD1. Germline V gives CDR1 MDHEN, CDR2 SYDVKM. This CDR3 contains 16 residues. The junction had 10 bases not matched to a gene; V was cut back by 6 bases and J by 2 bases.

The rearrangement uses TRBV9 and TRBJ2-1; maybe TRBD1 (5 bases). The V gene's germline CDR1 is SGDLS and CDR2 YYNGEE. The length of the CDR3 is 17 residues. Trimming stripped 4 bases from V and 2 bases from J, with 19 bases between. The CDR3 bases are TGTGCCAGCAGCCCTACGCCAGGGCGTCAGGCCTACAATGAGCAGTTCTTC. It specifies CASSPTPGRQAYNEQFF.

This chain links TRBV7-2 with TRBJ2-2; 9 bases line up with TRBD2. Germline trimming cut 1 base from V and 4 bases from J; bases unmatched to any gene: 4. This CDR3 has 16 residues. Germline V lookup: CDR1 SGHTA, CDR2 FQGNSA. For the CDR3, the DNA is TGTGCCAGCAGCTTAGTCCTAGCGGGACCCACCGGGGAGCTGTTTTTT. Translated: CASSLVLAGPTGELFF. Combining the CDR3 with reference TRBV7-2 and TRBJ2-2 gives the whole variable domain GAGVSQSPSNKVTEKGKDVELRCDPISGHTALYWYRQSLGQGLEFLIYFQGNSAPDKSGLPSDRFSAERTGGSVSTLTIQRTQQEDSAVYLCASSLVLAGPTGELFFGEGSRLTVL.

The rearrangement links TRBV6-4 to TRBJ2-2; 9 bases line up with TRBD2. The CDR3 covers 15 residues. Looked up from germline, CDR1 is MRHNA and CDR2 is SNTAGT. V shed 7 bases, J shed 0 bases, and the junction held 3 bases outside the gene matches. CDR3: CASKGLATNTGELFF. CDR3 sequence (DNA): TGTGCCAGCAAAGGACTAGCGACGAACACCGGGGAGCTGTTTTTT.

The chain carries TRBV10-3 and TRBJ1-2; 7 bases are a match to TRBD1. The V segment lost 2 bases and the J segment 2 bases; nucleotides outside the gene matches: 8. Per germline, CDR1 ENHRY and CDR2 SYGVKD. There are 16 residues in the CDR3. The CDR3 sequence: CAISERRDSYNYGYTF. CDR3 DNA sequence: TGTGCCATCAGTGAGCGCCGGGACAGCTACAACTATGGCTACACCTTC.

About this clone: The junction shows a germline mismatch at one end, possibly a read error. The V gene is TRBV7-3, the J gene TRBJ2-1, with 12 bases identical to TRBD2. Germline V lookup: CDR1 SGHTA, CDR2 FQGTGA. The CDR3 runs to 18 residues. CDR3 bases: TGTGCCAGCAGCCTAACTAGCGGGGGGAGTCAAGCACAGAATGAGCAGTTCTTC. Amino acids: CASSLTSGGSQAQNEQFF.

CDR3 sequence (DNA): TGTGCCAGCAAACAGGGGCGGTACGAGCAGTACTTC. Encoded protein: CASKQGRYEQYF. The chain has TRBV28 and TRBJ2-7; 7 nucleotides agree with TRBD1. Germline V gives CDR1 MDHEN, CDR2 SYDVKM. The length of the CDR3 is 12 residues. V trimming: 7 bases; J trimming: 4 bases; junction bases outside the gene matches: 4. The entire variable domain, with the rest obtained from reference TRBV28 and TRBJ2-7, is as follows: DVKVTQSSRYLVKRTGEKVFLECVQDMDHENMFWYRQDPGLGLRLIYFSYDVKMKEKGDIPEGYSVSREKKERFSLILESASTNQTSMYLCASKQGRYEQYFGPGTRLTVT.

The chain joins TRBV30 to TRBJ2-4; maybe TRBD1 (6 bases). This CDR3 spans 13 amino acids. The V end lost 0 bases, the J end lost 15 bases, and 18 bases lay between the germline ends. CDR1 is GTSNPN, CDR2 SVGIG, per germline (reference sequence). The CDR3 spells CAWSVERGTPGYF. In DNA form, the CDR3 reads TGTGCCTGGAGTGTAGAACGTGGGACACCGGGGTACTTC.